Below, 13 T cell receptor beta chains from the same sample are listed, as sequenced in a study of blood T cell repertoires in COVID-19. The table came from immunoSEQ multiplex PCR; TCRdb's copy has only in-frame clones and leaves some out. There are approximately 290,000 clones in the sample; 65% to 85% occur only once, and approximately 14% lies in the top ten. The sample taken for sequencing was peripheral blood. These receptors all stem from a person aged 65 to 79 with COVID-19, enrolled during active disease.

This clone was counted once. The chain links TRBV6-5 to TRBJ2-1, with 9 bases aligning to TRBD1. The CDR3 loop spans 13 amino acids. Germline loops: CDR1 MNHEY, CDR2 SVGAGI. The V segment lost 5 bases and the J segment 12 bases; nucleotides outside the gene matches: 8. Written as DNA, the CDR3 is TGTGCCAGCAGTCCCCTGGGACAGGGCGTGCAGTTCTTC. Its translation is CASSPLGQGVQFF.

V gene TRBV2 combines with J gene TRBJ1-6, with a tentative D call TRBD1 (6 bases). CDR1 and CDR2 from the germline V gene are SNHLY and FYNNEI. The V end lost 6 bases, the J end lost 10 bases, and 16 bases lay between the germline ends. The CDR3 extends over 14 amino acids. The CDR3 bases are TGTGCCAGCAGACCCCGACAGGACATCTCACCCCTCCACTTT. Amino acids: CASRPRQDISPLHF. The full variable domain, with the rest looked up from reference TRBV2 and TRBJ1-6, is EPEVTQTPSHQVTQMGQEVILRCVPISNHLYFYWYRQILGQKVEFLVSFYNNEISEKSEIFDDQFSVERPDGSNFTLKIRSTKLEDSAMYFCASRPRQDISPLHFGNGTRLTVT.

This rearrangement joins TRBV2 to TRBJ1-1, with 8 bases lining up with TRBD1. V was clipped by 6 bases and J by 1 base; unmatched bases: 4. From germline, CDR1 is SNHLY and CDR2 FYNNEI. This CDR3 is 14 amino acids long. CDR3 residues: CASRSTGENTEAFF. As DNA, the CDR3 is TGTGCCAGCAGATCGACAGGGGAGAACACTGAAGCTTTCTTT. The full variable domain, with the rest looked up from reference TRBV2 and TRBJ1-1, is EPEVTQTPSHQVTQMGQEVILRCVPISNHLYFYWYRQILGQKVEFLVSFYNNEISEKSEIFDDQFSVERPDGSNFTLKIRSTKLEDSAMYFCASRSTGENTEAFFGQGTRLTVV.

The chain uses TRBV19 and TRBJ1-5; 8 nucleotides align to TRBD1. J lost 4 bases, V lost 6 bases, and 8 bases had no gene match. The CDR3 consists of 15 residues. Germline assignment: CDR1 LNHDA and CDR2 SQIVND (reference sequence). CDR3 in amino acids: CASSSGGGQNQPQHF. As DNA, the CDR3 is TGTGCCAGTAGCTCAGGGGGCGGGCAGAATCAGCCCCAGCATTTT. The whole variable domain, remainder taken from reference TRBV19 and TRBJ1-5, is DGGITQSPKYLFRKEGQNVTLSCEQNLNHDAMYWYRQDPGQGLRLIYYSQIVNDFQKGDIAEGYSVSREKKESFPLTVTSAQKNPTAFYLCASSSGGGQNQPQHFGDGTRLSIL.

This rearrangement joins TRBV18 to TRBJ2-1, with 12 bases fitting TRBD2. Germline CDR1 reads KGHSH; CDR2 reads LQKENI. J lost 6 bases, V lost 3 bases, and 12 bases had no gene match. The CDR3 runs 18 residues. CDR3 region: CASSPGLAGGLRFNEQFF. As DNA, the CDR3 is TGTGCCAGCTCACCCGGGCTAGCGGGGGGGCTTCGGTTCAATGAGCAGTTCTTC.

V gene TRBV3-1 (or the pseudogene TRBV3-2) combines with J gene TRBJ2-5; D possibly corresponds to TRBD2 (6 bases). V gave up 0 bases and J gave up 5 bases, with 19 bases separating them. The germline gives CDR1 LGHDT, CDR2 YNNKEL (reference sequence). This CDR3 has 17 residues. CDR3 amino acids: CASSQDRGTPGGETQYF. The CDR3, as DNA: TGTGCCAGCAGCCAAGACCGCGGGACCCCGGGTGGGGAGACCCAGTACTTC.

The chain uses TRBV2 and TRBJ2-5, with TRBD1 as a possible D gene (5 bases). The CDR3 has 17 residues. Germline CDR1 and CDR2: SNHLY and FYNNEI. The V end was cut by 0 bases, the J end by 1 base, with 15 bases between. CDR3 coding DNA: TGTGCCAGCAGTGAAGCGGGATTAGGGGAATTCCAAGAGACCCAGTACTTC. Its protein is CASSEAGLGEFQETQYF.

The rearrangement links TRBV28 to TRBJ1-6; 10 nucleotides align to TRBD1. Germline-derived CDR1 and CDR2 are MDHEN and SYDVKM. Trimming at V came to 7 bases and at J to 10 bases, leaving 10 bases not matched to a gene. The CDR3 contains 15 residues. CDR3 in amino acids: CASTPTGTGESPLHF. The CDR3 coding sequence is TGTGCCAGCACCCCTACGGGGACAGGGGAATCACCCCTCCACTTT.

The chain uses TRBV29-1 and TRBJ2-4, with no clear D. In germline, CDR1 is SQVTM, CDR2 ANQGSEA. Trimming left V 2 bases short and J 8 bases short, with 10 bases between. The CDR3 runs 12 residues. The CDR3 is CSVEIGDYIQYF. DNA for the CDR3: TGCAGCGTTGAAATCGGAGACTACATTCAGTACTTC. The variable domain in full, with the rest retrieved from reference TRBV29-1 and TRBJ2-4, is SAVISQKPSRDICQRGTSLTIQCQVDSQVTMMFWYRQQPGQSLTLIATANQGSEATYESGFVIDKFPISRPNLTFSTLTVSNMSPEDSSIYLCSVEIGDYIQYFGAGTRLSVL.

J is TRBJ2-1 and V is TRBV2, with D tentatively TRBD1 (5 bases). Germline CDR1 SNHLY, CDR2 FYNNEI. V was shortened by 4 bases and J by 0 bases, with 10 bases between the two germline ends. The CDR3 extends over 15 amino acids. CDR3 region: CASSGQSDSYNEQFF. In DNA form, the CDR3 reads TGTGCCAGCAGTGGACAGTCTGACTCCTACAATGAGCAGTTCTTC.

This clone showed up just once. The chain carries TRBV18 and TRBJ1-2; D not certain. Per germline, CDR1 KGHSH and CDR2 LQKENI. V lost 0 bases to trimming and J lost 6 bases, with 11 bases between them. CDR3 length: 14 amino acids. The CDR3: CASSPPRGRDGYTF. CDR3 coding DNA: TGTGCCAGCTCACCACCACGGGGTAGGGATGGCTACACCTTC.

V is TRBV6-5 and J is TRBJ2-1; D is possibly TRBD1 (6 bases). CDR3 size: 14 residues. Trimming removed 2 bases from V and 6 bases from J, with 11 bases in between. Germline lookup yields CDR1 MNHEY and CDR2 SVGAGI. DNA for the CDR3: TGTGCCAGCAGTTACCTGACAGGTTTCAATGAGCAGTTCTTC. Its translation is CASSYLTGFNEQFF.

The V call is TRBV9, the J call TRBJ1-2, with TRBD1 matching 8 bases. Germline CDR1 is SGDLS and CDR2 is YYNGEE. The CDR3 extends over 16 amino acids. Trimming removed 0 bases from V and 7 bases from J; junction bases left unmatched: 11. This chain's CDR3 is CASSVASGQAVLGYTF. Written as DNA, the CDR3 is TGTGCCAGCAGCGTAGCCTCGGGACAGGCCGTGCTTGGCTACACCTTC.